The 11 T cell receptor beta chains presented below share a single source sample, sequenced in a study of blood T cell repertoires in COVID-19. Assay: immunoSEQ multiplex PCR; the TCRdb copy retains only in-frame clones and omits some. The repertoire includes some 160,000 clones, roughly 93% of them detected once, and approximately 2.2% sits in the top ten. Sequencing input: peripheral blood. The receptors come from a man younger than 35 with acute or convalescent COVID-19.

The chain combines TRBV6-5 with TRBJ1-1; 7 nucleotides agree with TRBD1. Unmatched junction bases numbered 6, after V lost 7 bases and J lost 1 base. The germline gives CDR1 MNHEY, CDR2 SVGAGI. The CDR3 contains 14 residues. CDR3 amino acids: CASKLTGSNTEAFF. Here the CDR3 DNA reads TGTGCCAGCAAATTGACAGGGTCGAACACTGAAGCTTTCTTT.

This sequence joins TRBV7-9 and TRBJ2-1, with D maybe TRBD1 (6 bases). Trimming removed 5 bases at V and 10 bases at J, with 24 bases between. The CDR3 runs 16 residues. Germline V gives CDR1 SEHNR, CDR2 FQNEAQ (reference sequence). The CDR3 coding sequence is TGTGCCAGCAGCGAATCTACAGGGATTACAATGATAGAGCAGTTCTTC. Translated, it gives CASSESTGITMIEQFF.

The chain uses TRBV7-9 and TRBJ1-1; TRBD1 matches at 11 bases. Germline-derived CDR1 and CDR2 are SEHNR and FQNEAQ (reference sequence). J was trimmed by 4 bases and V by 5 bases; bases with no gene match: 6. This CDR3 has 15 amino acids. The CDR3 nucleotides are TGTGCCAGCAGCAAAGGGGACAGGGGGATCACTGAAGCTTTCTTT. Translated: CASSKGDRGITEAFF.

The CDR3 region has the DNA TGTGCCAGCTCACCTCTCGCCAGGGGTATCAGCAATCAGCCCCAGCATTTT. Its translation: CASSPLARGISNQPQHF. V gene TRBV18 combines with J gene TRBJ1-5; D is perhaps TRBD1 (6 bases). Germline V gene data show CDR1 as KGHSH and CDR2 as LQKENI. Trimming removed 3 bases at V and 1 base at J, with 16 bases between. The CDR3 is 17 amino acids.

This chain uses TRBV6-5 with TRBJ1-2; D gene uncertain. The CDR3 spans 14 residues. Deletions cut 6 bases from V and 4 bases from J, with 15 bases between. Germline loops: CDR1 MNHEY, CDR2 SVGAGI. The CDR3 coding sequence is TGTGCCAGCAGGTCCAGCGGTTTAGTCTATGGCTACACCTTC. It is translated as CASRSSGLVYGYTF.

The chain is built from TRBV2 and TRBJ1-1; weak D call: TRBD1 (6 bases). There are 11 residues in the CDR3. Germline V gene data show CDR1 as SNHLY and CDR2 as FYNNEI. With 6 bases removed from V and 10 bases from J, the gap between germline ends came to 12 bases. Written as DNA, the CDR3 is TGTGCCAGCAGCCTGGACAGAGTAGCTTTCTTT. Translation: CASSLDRVAFF.

The CDR3 DNA follows: TGTGCCAGTGCACCTGGAGGCCCTGGAGGCGGGGAGCTGTTTTTT. This translates into CASAPGGPGGGELFF. This sequence joins TRBV19 and TRBJ2-2; D is perhaps TRBD2 (5 bases). CDR3 size: 15 residues. The germline V and J ends were trimmed by 8 bases and 7 bases, with 20 bases remaining between them. CDR1 is LNHDA, CDR2 SQIVND, per germline (reference sequence).

V usage is TRBV2 and J usage is TRBJ2-1, with TRBD2 matching over 12 bases. Germline-derived CDR1 and CDR2 are SNHLY and FYNNEI. V gave up 7 bases and J gave up 3 bases; unmatched junction bases: 4. The CDR3 runs 15 residues. CDR3 in DNA: TGTGCCAGCACCGCGACTAGCGGGGGCTACAATGAGCAGTTCTTC. Its protein product is CASTATSGGYNEQFF.

This rearrangement joins TRBV7-9 to TRBJ2-2, with D maybe TRBD1 (6 bases). The CDR3 length is 14 residues. Between the trimmed V and J ends, which lost 1 base and 5 bases, there was a span of 8 bases. CDR1 and CDR2 from the germline V gene are SEHNR and FQNEAQ (reference sequence). Written as DNA, the CDR3 is TGTGCCAGCAGCTTAGGCAGGGGAACCGGGGAGCTGTTTTTT. This gives the protein CASSLGRGTGELFF. The variable domain in full, with the rest retrieved from reference TRBV7-9 and TRBJ2-2, is DTGVSQNPRHKITKRGQNVTFRCDPISEHNRLYWYRQTLGQGPEFLTYFQNEAQLEKSRLLSDRFSAERPKGSFSTLEIQRTEQGDSAMYLCASSLGRGTGELFFGEGSRLTVL.

The chain carries TRBV9 and TRBJ1-5, with TRBD1 as a possible D gene (6 bases). Per germline, CDR1 SGDLS and CDR2 YYNGEE. This CDR3 region has 15 residues. V was trimmed by 0 bases and J by 2 bases, leaving 9 bases between them. The CDR3 nucleotides read TGTGCCAGCAGCGTAGGTTCAGGGGGCAATCAGCCCCAGCATTTT. Translating it yields CASSVGSGGNQPQHF.

As to this clone: The germline gene is not matched at one end of the junction; a read error may be the cause. This rearrangement joins TRBV11-2 to TRBJ2-7; TRBD2 matches 10 bases. CDR3 length equals 14 residues. Germline assignment: CDR1 SGHAT and CDR2 FQNNGV. This CDR3 is CASSVERGGGEQYF. CDR3 sequence (DNA): TGTGCCAGCAGCGTAGAGCGGGGGGGCGGCGAGCAGTACTTC.